The rows below give T cell receptor beta chains drawn from one sample of a study of CD8+CD57+ T cells in acquired aplastic anemia. MiXCR was run by TCRdb on the reads, yielding one entry per CDR3 protein. The sample carries approximately 120,000 distinct CDR3 sequences, over 30% recorded once. Sequencing was done on a sample of sorted CD4+, CD8+, or CD8+CD57+ T cells (not recorded which) from PBMCs. The source is a human donor with aplastic anemia. The CDR3 runs from the conserved cysteine through the conserved F or W. D genes are given only for firm matches. Some rows mark clone size as missing; the rest say once, few, many or name a class of expanded clone.

CASSRDYGYTF | TGTGCCAGCAGTAGGGACTATGGCTACACCTTC | TRBJ1-2 | 11 | TRBV7-2 | NA | NA
CASSPRGSQPQHF | TGTGCCAGCAGTCCCCGAGGAAGTCAGCCCCAGCATTTT | TRBJ1-5 | 13 | TRBV6-1 | NA | many
CATSDRGLGETQYF | TGTGCCACCAGTGATCGGGGCCTTGGAGAGACCCAGTACTTC | TRBJ2-5 | 14 | TRBV24-1 | NA | NA
CASSPIKGQGARETQYF | TGTGCCAGCAGCCCGATCAAAGGACAGGGGGCAAGGGAGACCCAGTACTTC | TRBJ2-5 | 17 | TRBV5-6 | TRBD1 | many
CASSRGQGYGYTF | TGTGCCAGCAGTAGAGGACAGGGCTATGGCTACACCTTC | TRBJ1-2 | 13 | TRBV6-2/TRBV6-3 | TRBD1 | many
CASSTRPEGGYTF | TGTGCCAGCAGTACAAGACCCGAAGGCGGCTACACCTTC | TRBJ1-2 | 13 | TRBV6-1 | NA | many
CASSERPNSPLHF | TGTGCCAGCAGTGAAAGGCCCAATTCACCCCTCCACTTT | TRBJ1-6 | 13 | TRBV6-4 | NA | many
CSASLGTGGGYGYTF | TGCAGTGCTAGTCTCGGGACAGGGGGCGGCTATGGCTACACCTTC | TRBJ1-2 | 15 | TRBV20-1 | TRBD1 | NA
CASSPPSRPLDTQYF | TGTGCCAGCTCACCACCCAGCAGGCCTCTCGATACGCAGTATTTT | TRBJ2-3 | 15 | TRBV18 | NA | NA
CASIARRGVLSYEQYF | TGTGCCAGCATCGCCAGACGGGGAGTACTCTCCTACGAGCAGTACTTC | TRBJ2-7 | 16 | TRBV6-1 | NA | many
CASSVNRAIGELFF | TGTGCCAGCAGCGTAAACAGGGCTATCGGGGAGCTGTTTTTT | TRBJ2-2 | 14 | TRBV9 | NA | NA
CASGPGTFLHF | TGTGCCAGTGGTCCCGGGACTTTCCTCCACTTC | TRBJ1-6 | 11 | TRBV19 | NA | NA
CATSETDQETQYF | TGTGCCACCAGTGAGACTGATCAAGAGACCCAGTACTTC | TRBJ2-5 | 13 | TRBV24-1 | NA | many
CASSVDGALNTEAFF | TGCGCCAGCAGCGTTGACGGGGCCCTGAACACTGAAGCTTTCTTT | TRBJ1-1 | 15 | TRBV5-1 | NA | many
CSAGGQFLTTEAFF | TGCAGCGCCGGGGGACAGTTCCTCACGACTGAAGCTTTCTTT | TRBJ1-1 | 14 | TRBV29-1 | TRBD1 | NA
CASHWEGSLGTEAFF | TGTGCCAGCCACTGGGAGGGAAGTTTGGGCACTGAGGCTTTCTTT | TRBJ1-1 | 15 | TRBV2 | NA | NA
CSASGQLEEQYF | TGCAGTGCTAGCGGACAGCTGGAGGAGCAGTACTTC | TRBJ2-7 | 12 | TRBV20-1 | NA | many
CATSRDPHRDYNNIQYF | TGTGCCACCAGCAGAGATCCTCACAGGGACTACAATAACATTCAGTACTTC | TRBJ2-4 | 17 | TRBV15 | NA | few
CASSVSGGRTDTQYF | TGTGCCAGCAGCGTAAGCGGGGGGCGCACAGATACGCAGTATTTT | TRBJ2-3 | 15 | TRBV9 | TRBD2 | many
CASSLVRGDGYTF | TGTGCCAGCAGCTTAGTACGTGGAGATGGCTACACCTTC | TRBJ1-2 | 13 | TRBV7-8 | NA | many
CASSQGLTGGSTYGYTF | TGTGCCAGCAGCCAGGGTTTGACAGGCGGATCAACATATGGCTACACCTTC | TRBJ1-2 | 17 | TRBV4-2 | NA | NA
CASRAYTGQGYSPLHF | TGTGCCAGCAGAGCTTACACGGGACAGGGGTATTCACCCCTCCACTTT | TRBJ1-6 | 16 | TRBV27 | TRBD1 | many
CASRGVGSRYGYTF | TGTGCCAGCAGGGGAGTTGGGTCACGCTATGGCTACACCTTC | TRBJ1-2 | 14 | TRBV6-1 | NA | many
CASSTTGAYGYTF | TGTGCCAGTAGTACGACAGGGGCCTATGGCTACACCTTC | TRBJ1-2 | 13 | TRBV19 | TRBD1 | NA
CASNLGGVPAEQFF | TGTGCCAGTAATCTAGGGGGAGTCCCCGCTGAGCAGTTCTTC | TRBJ2-1 | 14 | TRBV19 | NA | many
CAISGPYGRYF | TGTGCCATCAGTGGACCCTACGGGCGGTACTTC | TRBJ2-7 | 11 | TRBV10-3 | NA | NA
CASSPRLGQETQYF | TGCGCCAGCAGCCCCCGGCTGGGACAAGAGACCCAGTACTTC | TRBJ2-5 | 14 | TRBV5-1 | NA | many
CASSPTGNSYNEQFF | TGTGCCAGCAGCCCCACAGGGAACTCCTACAATGAGCAGTTCTTC | TRBJ2-1 | 15 | TRBV5-5 | NA | many
CASSVEWEIGPYGQYF | TGTGCCAGCAGCGTAGAGTGGGAGATCGGGCCCTACGGGCAGTACTTC | TRBJ2-7 | 16 | TRBV9 | NA | NA
CASSLAPTAVGQPQHF | TGTGCCAGCAGCTTAGCTCCGACGGCGGTCGGTCAGCCCCAGCATTTT | TRBJ1-5 | 16 | TRBV7-2 | NA | many
CASSPLLAGALTDTQYF | TGTGCCAGCAGTCCATTACTCGCGGGGGCCCTCACAGATACGCAGTATTTT | TRBJ2-3 | 17 | TRBV14 | NA | many
CASLQGSNSPLHF | TGTGCCAGCCTACAGGGATCCAATTCACCCCTCCACTTT | TRBJ1-6 | 13 | TRBV6-1 | NA | once
CASSFVRGTQETQYF | TGTGCCAGCAGTTTCGTCCGGGGGACCCAAGAGACCCAGTACTTC | TRBJ2-5 | 15 | TRBV6-5 | NA | once
CASSFDRANEKLFF | TGTGCCAGCAGCTTCGACAGGGCTAATGAAAAACTGTTTTTT | TRBJ1-4 | 14 | TRBV6-1 | TRBD1 | NA
CASSKSGGGGSEAFF | TGTGCCAGCAGTAAATCCGGCGGGGGAGGATCTGAAGCTTTCTTT | TRBJ1-1 | 15 | TRBV12-3/TRBV12-4 | NA | few
CASSGQGLDTEAFF | TGCGCCAGCAGCGGACAGGGGCTAGACACTGAAGCTTTCTTT | TRBJ1-1 | 14 | TRBV5-1 | TRBD1 | few
CATSSTGARSYEQYF | TGTGCCACCAGCAGCACAGGGGCAAGGTCCTACGAGCAGTACTTC | TRBJ2-7 | 15 | TRBV15 | TRBD1 | NA
CASSVRQGGLQETQYF | TGTGCCAGCAGCGTGAGACAGGGGGGACTACAAGAGACCCAGTACTTC | TRBJ2-5 | 16 | TRBV9 | TRBD1 | NA
CASSLGSRTDTQYF | TGTGCCAGCAGCTTGGGATCGCGCACAGATACGCAGTATTTT | TRBJ2-3 | 14 | TRBV7-7 | NA | NA
CSARDAQGDDYGYTF | TGCAGTGCTAGAGATGCGCAGGGGGATGATTATGGCTACACCTTC | TRBJ1-2 | 15 | TRBV20-1 | TRBD1 | many
CSAPRTDEAFF | TGCAGTGCTCCAAGGACAGATGAAGCTTTCTTT | TRBJ1-1 | 11 | TRBV20-1 | NA | many
CSVRLAGGFTDTQYF | TGCAGCGTTCGACTAGCGGGGGGCTTCACAGATACGCAGTATTTT | TRBJ2-3 | 15 | TRBV29-1 | TRBD2 | many
CSVDMDSWDYGYTF | TGCAGCGTTGATATGGACAGTTGGGACTATGGCTACACCTTC | TRBJ1-2 | 14 | TRBV29-1 | NA | NA
CASSQQQGQVYGYTF | TGCGCCAGCAGCCAGCAACAGGGGCAGGTCTATGGCTACACCTTC | TRBJ1-2 | 15 | TRBV4-1 | TRBD1 | many
CASSQDLQLGEQYF | TGCGCCAGCAGCCAAGATCTACAATTGGGCGAGCAGTACTTC | TRBJ2-7 | 14 | TRBV4-3 | NA | many
CAIRVGGGKREAFF | TGTGCCATCAGGGTGGGGGGAGGGAAGCGAGAAGCTTTCTTT | TRBJ1-1 | 14 | TRBV10-3 | NA | NA
CASSLAGGNSGNDQFF | TGTGCCAGCAGCTTGGCCGGGGGAAACTCGGGCAATGATCAGTTCTTC | TRBJ2-1 | 16 | TRBV5-4 | NA | NA
CASSSSGTVKLETQYF | TGTGCCAGCAGCTCGTCCGGGACAGTAAAACTAGAGACCCAGTACTTC | TRBJ2-5 | 16 | TRBV5-4 | TRBD1 | few
CATSSDRASYNEQFF | TGTGCCACCAGCTCGGACAGGGCCTCCTACAATGAGCAGTTCTTC | TRBJ2-1 | 15 | TRBV15 | TRBD1 | many
CAIRVGGGGNTEAFF | TGTGCCATCAGGGTGGGGGGAGGGGGGAACACTGAAGCTTTCTTT | TRBJ1-1 | 15 | TRBV10-3 | NA | many
CSVVRGGSTDTQYF | TGCAGCGTTGTTCGGGGGGGTAGCACAGATACGCAGTATTTT | TRBJ2-3 | 14 | TRBV29-1 | TRBD2 | NA
CASSIPGDSPLHF | TGTGCCAGCAGTATCCCAGGGGACTCACCCCTCCACTTT | TRBJ1-6 | 13 | TRBV6-1 | NA | many
CASSESRGRDTQYF | TGCGCCAGCAGTGAGTCGCGGGGGAGGGATACGCAGTATTTT | TRBJ2-3 | 14 | TRBV10-2 | TRBD2 | many